A single T cell receptor beta chain is shown here with its context. The sample belongs to a study of T cells in Graves' hyperthyroidism and ophthalmopathy. Uncontrolled infection, other autoimmune disease, pregnancy or lactation excluded patients. Diagnoses were established using clinical symptoms, serum thyroxine and TRAb, thyroid ultrasound and orbital computed tomography. Germline V CDR1 and CDR2: SGHNT, YYREEE (reference sequence). CDR3 length equals 16 residues. Trimming at V came to 0 bases and at J to 5 bases, leaving 7 bases not matched to a gene. Regions amplified from RNA transcripts were the TCR beta CDR3 regions. The HTBI primer set was used in a first-round RT-PCR of the TCR CDR3. MiXCR was run by TCRdb on the multiplex PCR reads, yielding one entry per CDR3 protein. Of around 300,000 distinct CDR3 sequences listed, around 15% were seen once; the top ten hold 7.9%.

Sequenced sample: blood. This receptor was obtained from a woman between 35 and 50 years old with Graves' hyperthyroidism. The chain carries TRBV5-4 and TRBJ2-7, with 11 bases aligning to TRBD2. The CDR3, as DNA: TGTGCCAGCAGCTTGGGTCCCACTAGCGGGAGCCACGAGCAGTACTTC. Translation gives CASSLGPTSGSHEQYF.